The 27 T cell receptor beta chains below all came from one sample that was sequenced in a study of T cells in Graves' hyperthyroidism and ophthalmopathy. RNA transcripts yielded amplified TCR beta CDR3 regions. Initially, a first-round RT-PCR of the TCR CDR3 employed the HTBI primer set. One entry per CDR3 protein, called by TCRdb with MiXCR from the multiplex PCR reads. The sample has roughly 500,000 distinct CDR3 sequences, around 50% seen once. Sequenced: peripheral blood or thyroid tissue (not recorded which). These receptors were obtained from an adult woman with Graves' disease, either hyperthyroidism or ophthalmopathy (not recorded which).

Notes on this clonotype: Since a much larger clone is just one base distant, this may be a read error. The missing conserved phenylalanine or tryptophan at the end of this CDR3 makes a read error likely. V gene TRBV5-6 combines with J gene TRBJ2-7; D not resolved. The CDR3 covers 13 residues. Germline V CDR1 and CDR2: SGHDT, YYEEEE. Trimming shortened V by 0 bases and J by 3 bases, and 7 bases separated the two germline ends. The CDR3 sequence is CASSLDGNYEQYL. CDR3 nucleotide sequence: TGTGCCAGCAGCTTGGATGGAAACTACGAGCAGTACCTC.

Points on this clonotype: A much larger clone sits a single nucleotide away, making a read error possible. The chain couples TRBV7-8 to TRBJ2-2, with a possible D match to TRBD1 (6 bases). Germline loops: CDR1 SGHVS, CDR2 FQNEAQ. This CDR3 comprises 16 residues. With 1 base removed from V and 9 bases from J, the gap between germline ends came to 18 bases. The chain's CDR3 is CASSLGWGMGAWELFF. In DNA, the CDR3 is TGTGCCAGCAGCTTAGGATGGGGCATGGGGGCCTGGGAGCTGTTTTTT.

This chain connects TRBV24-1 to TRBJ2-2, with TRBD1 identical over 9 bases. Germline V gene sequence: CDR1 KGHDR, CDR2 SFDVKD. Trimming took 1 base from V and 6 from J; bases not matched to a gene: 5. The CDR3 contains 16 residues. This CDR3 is CATSDFLTGGSGELFF. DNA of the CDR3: TGTGCCACCAGTGATTTCTTAACAGGGGGCTCCGGGGAGCTGTTTTTT.

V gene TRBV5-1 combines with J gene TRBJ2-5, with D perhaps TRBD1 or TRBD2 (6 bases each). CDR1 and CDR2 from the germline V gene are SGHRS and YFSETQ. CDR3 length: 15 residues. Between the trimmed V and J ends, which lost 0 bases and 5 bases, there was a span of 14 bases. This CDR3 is CASSLAAPGAETQYF. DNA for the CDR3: TGCGCCAGCAGCTTGGCGGCCCCGGGGGCTGAGACCCAGTACTTC.

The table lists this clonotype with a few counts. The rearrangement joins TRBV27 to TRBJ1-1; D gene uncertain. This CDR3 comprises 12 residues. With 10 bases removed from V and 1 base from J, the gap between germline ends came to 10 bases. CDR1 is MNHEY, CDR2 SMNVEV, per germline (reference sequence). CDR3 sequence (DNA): TGTGCCACGAGCGGGCCGAACACTGAAGCTTTCTTT. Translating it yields CATSGPNTEAFF.

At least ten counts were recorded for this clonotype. The CDR3 region has the DNA TGTGCCACCAGTGATATAGGACAGGGGCAAGAGACCCAGTACTTC. It encodes CATSDIGQGQETQYF. The chain links TRBV24-1 to TRBJ2-5, with TRBD1 matching 9 bases. Looked up from germline, CDR1 is KGHDR and CDR2 is SFDVKD. The CDR3 consists of 15 residues. J lost 2 bases, V lost 3 bases, and 3 bases had no gene match.

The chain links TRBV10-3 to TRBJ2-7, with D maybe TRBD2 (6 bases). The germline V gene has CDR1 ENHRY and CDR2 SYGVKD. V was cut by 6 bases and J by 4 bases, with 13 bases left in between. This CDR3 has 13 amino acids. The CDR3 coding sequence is TGTGCCATCAGCGACGGGACTGATTACGAGCAGTACTTC. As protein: CAISDGTDYEQYF.

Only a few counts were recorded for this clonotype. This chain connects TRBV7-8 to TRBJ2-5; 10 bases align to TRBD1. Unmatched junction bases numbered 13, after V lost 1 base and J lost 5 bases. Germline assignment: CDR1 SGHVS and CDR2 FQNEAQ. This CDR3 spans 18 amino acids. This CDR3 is CASSLGPLGQGIYETQYF. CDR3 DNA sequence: TGTGCCAGCAGCTTAGGTCCATTGGGACAGGGGATCTACGAGACCCAGTACTTC.

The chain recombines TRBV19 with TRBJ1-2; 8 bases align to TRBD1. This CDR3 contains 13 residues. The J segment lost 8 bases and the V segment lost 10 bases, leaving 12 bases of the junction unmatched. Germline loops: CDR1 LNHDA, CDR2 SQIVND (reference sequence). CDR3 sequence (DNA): TGTGCCACCCGAACCGGGACAGGACGGGGCTACACCTTC. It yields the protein CATRTGTGRGYTF.

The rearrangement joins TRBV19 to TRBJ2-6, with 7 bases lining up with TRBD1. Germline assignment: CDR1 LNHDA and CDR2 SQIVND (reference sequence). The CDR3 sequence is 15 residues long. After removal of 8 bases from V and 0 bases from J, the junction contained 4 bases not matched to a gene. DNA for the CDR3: TGTGCCAGTGCCAGGGGGTACTCTGGGGCCAACGTCCTGACTTTC. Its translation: CASARGYSGANVLTF.

CDR3 in DNA: TGTGCCAGCGGGGGGACTAGCGGGAAGACCCAGTACTTC. Its protein product is CASGGTSGKTQYF. This chain connects TRBV2 to TRBJ2-5; 13 nucleotides match TRBD2. Losses at the gene ends were 8 bases for V and 6 bases for J; bases not matched to a gene: 3. This CDR3 is 13 amino acids long. CDR1 is SNHLY and CDR2 is FYNNEI in the germline V gene. The variable domain in full, completed from reference TRBV2 and TRBJ2-5, reads EPEVTQTPSHQVTQMGQEVILRCVPISNHLYFYWYRQILGQKVEFLVSFYNNEISEKSEIFDDQFSVERPDGSNFTLKIRSTKLEDSAMYFCASGGTSGKTQYFGPGTRLLVL.

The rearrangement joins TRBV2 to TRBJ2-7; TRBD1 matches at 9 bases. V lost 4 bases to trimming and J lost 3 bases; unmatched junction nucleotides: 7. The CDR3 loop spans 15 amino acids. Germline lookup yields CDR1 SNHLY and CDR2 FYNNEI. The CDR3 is CASSVHGQGIYEQYF. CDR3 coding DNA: TGTGCCAGCAGTGTGCACGGACAGGGGATCTACGAGCAGTACTTC.

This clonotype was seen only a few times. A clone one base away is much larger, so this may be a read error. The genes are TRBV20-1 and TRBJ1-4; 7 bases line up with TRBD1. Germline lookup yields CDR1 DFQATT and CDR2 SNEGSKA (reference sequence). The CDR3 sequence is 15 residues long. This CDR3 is CSANEIQRTGGKLLF. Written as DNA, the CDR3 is TGCAGTGCCAACGAAATACAGAGGACAGGTGGAAAACTGCTTTTT.

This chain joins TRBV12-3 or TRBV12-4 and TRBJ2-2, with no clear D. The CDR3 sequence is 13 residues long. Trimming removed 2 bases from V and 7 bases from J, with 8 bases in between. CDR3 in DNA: TGTGCCAGCAGTTTAAGGGCCCGCGGGGAGCTGTTTTTT. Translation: CASSLRARGELFF.

CDR3 in DNA: TGCAGCGTCCAAAACCAGCAGAGGTCGGGGAACACTGAAGCTTTCTTT. Translation: CSVQNQQRSGNTEAFF. This sequence joins TRBV29-1 and TRBJ1-1; D uncertain. V was cut by 6 bases and J by 1 base, with 21 bases left in between. The length of the CDR3 is 16 residues. CDR1 is SQVTM and CDR2 is ANQGSEA in the germline V gene.

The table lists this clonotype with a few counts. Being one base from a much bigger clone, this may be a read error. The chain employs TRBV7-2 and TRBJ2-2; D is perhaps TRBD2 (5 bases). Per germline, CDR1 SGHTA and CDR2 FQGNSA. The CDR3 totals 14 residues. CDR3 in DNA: TGTGCCAGCAGCTTAGTCGCGGAGACCGGGAAGCTGTTTTTT. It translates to CASSLVAETGKLFF.

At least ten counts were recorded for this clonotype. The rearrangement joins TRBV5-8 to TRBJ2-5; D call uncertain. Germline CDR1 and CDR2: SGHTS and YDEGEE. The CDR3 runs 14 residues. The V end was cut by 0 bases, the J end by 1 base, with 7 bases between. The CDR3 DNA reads TGTGCCAGCAGCTTGGGGCAGACCCAAGAGACCCAGTACTTC. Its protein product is CASSLGQTQETQYF. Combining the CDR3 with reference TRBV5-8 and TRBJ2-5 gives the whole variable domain EAGVTQSPTHLIKTRGQQATLRCSPISGHTSVYWYQQALGLGLQFLLWYDEGEERNRGNFPPRFSGRQFPNYSSELNVNALELEDSALYLCASSLGQTQETQYFGPGTRLLVL.

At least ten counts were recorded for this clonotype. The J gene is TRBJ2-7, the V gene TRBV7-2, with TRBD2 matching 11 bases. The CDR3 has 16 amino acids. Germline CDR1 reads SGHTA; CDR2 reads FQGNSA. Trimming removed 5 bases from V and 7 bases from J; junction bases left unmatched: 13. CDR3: CASSRASGRPFEEQYF. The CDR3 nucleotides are TGTGCCAGCAGCCGCGCTAGCGGGAGGCCTTTTGAGGAGCAGTACTTC.

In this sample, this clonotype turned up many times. CDR3 loop: CAISESNGSNEKLFF. The CDR3 coding sequence is TGTGCCATCAGTGAGTCGAATGGTTCTAATGAAAAACTGTTTTTT. The chain employs TRBV10-3 and TRBJ1-4, with D hard to call. The CDR3 sequence is 15 residues long. CDR1 and CDR2 from the germline V gene are ENHRY and SYGVKD. V was trimmed by 0 bases and J by 3 bases, leaving 8 bases between them.

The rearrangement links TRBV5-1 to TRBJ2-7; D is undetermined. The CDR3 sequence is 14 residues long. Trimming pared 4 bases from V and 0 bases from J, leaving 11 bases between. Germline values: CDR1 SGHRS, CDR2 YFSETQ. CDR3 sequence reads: CASSPDTNSYEQYF. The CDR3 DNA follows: TGCGCCAGCAGCCCTGACACCAACTCCTACGAGCAGTACTTC.

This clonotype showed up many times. DNA of the CDR3: TGTGCCAGCAGTCCCGGACCAACTCAAGAGACCCAGTACTTC. Protein: CASSPGPTQETQYF. The chain is built from TRBV12-3 or TRBV12-4 and TRBJ2-5; D gene unclear. The CDR3 is 14 residues long. V was cut by 5 bases and J by 2 bases, with 12 bases left in between.

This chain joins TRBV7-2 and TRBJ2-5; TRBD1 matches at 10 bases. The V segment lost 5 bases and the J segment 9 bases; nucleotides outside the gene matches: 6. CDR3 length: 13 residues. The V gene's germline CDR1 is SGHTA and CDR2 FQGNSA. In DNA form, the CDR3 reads TGTGCCAGCAGCCAGAATGGACAGGGGGCCCAGTACTTC. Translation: CASSQNGQGAQYF.

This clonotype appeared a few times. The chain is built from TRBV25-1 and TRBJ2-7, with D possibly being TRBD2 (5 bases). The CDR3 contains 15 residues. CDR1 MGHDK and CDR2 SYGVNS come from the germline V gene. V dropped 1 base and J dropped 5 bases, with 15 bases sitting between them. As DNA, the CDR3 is TGTGCCAGCAGTGAATCCTTTGGAGGCCAAAACGAGCAGTACTTC. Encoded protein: CASSESFGGQNEQYF.

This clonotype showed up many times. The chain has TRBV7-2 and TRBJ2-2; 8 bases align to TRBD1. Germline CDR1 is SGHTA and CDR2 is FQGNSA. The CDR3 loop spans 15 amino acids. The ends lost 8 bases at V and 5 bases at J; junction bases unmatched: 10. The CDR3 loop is CASGPQGARTGELFF. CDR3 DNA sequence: TGTGCCAGCGGACCGCAGGGGGCTAGGACCGGGGAGCTGTTTTTT.

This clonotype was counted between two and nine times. CDR3 in amino acids: CASSQGQNGYTF. In DNA, the CDR3 is TGTGCCAGCAGCCAGGGGCAGAATGGCTACACCTTC. V usage is TRBV7-8 and J usage is TRBJ1-2; TRBD1 might be the D (6 bases). The CDR3 runs to 12 residues. CDR1 SGHVS and CDR2 FQNEAQ come from the germline V gene. Trimming cost V 5 bases and J 6 bases, with 10 bases left between them.

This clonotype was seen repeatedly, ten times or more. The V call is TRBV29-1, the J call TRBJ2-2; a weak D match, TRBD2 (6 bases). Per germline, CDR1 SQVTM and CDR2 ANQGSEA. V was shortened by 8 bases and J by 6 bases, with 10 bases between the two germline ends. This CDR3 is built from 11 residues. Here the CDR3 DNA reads TGCAGCACCTGGGGGGCCGGGGAGCTGTTTTTT. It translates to CSTWGAGELFF.

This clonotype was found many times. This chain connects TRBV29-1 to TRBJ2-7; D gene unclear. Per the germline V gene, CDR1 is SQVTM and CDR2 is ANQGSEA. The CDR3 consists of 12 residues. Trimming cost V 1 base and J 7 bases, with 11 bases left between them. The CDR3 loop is CSVEAAVGEQYF. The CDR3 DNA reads TGCAGCGTTGAAGCGGCTGTAGGAGAGCAGTACTTC.